This T cell receptor beta chain emerged from a study of shared clonotypes between healthy human individuals. Study-level information: A donor's plate count was three for CD4 naive and three for CD4 memory; CD8 naive had two and CD8 memory one.

CDR1 and CDR2 from the germline V gene are MNHNY and SVGAGI (reference sequence). The CDR3 sequence is 15 residues long. J gave up 2 bases and V 4 bases, and 5 bases lay outside the gene matches. Repertoires were generated with immunoSEQ multiplex PCR, while TCRdb's copy carries only in-frame clones and drops some. The data show over a million clones, around three quarters seen once. Sequencing was performed on memory CD4+ T cells from PBMCs. The subset: CD45RA-negative fraction. The chain recombines TRBV6-6 with TRBJ2-1, with TRBD1 matching over 7 bases. The sequence came from a man aged 18 to 30 in good health. Some clones in this sample may be carry-over from other donors' samples. CDR3 loop: CASSFSQGTYNEQFF. The CDR3 coding sequence is TGTGCCAGCAGTTTCTCACAGGGGACCTACAATGAGCAGTTCTTC.